This T cell receptor beta chain was retrieved from a study of regulatory T cells in long-lasting Graves disease (dated by TCRdb to about 2021). About the study as a whole: Antithyroid drugs had been taken for less than 3 months by newly diagnosed Graves' disease patients. Persistent Graves' disease patients were compared with newly diagnosed Graves' disease patients by peripheral blood TCR sequencing and RNA sequencing. The study was conducted in China and was registered as a clinical trial. A total of roughly 33 samples were covered by TCR sequencing, comprising approximately 13 persistent and around 20 newly diagnosed Graves' disease patients.

Study-wide conclusions, independent of this receptor: Persistent disease showed preferential use of TRBV28, TRBJ1-2 and TRBJ2-5, whereas newly diagnosed disease favored TRBV20-1 and TRBJ2-1. The small sample size was acknowledged by the authors as a limitation that may reduce accuracy. Patients with persistent disease shared more public clonotypes (about 2,700) than newly diagnosed patients did (more than 900). The study examined only peripheral blood because the primary lesion, thyroid tissue, could not be accessed. Sequencing and analysis were limited to the TCR beta chain. Persistent Graves' disease patients showed lower TCR Shannon entropy and fewer highly expanded clones than newly diagnosed patients, suggesting clonal expansion.

V has 7 bases trimmed and J has 4 bases trimmed; junction bases matching no gene number 4. The cysteine opens and the phenylalanine closes a CDR3 of 14 amino acids. Only the CDR3 region is kept as DNA, spanning 42 bases read in frame from base 1. In the germline V gene, CDR1 corresponds to SQVTM and CDR2 to ANQGSEA. The time point label corresponds to: newly diagnosed GD, antithyroid drugs for less than 3 months. For both TCR sequencing and RNA sequencing, RNA was extracted from PBMCs in TRIzol. The diagnosis of Graves' disease was made according to American Thyroid Association guidelines. The patients came from an endocrinology department in Xi'an, China. Each patient gave approximately 10 milliliters of peripheral blood, collected in an EDTA anticoagulant tube. Ficoll Paque Plus density gradient separation was used to isolate PBMCs, and no additional T cell sorting was done. An Agilent 2100 Bioanalyzer and agarose gel were used to check RNA quality, and a NanoDrop 2000 was used to measure RNA concentration.

The receptor library was made with multiplex PCR. The sequencer listed for this sample is Illumina HiSeq 4000. CDR3 regions were amplified by Arm-PCR with iRepertoire HTBI primers to construct TCR beta libraries. PCR products were gel purified before sequencing. The authors' pipeline ran thus. A total of roughly 65 TRBV and some 15 TRBJ segments were identified across samples and were used for gene usage analysis of CDR3 amino acid clonotypes. Filtered high-quality paired reads were merged into contigs using COPE and FqMerger. BLAST was used to align contigs to IMGT TRBV, TRBD and TRBJ reference genes, with CDR3 defined following IMGT. Any clonotype with a frequency above 0.1% was counted as a highly expanded clone. Shannon entropy was used to measure repertoire diversity, and the Gini coefficient was used to measure V-J evenness. Clonotypes shared by more than one individual were considered public. TCRdb trimmed public reads at Q25 via fastp, called clones via MiXCR and kept in-frame beta chains. Under each unique CDR3 protein, matching rows form one entry showing the most common genes and DNA. The V and J calls and clone size come from TCRdb's table, not from the authors' own analysis. The sample table lists 420,000 or so distinct CDR3 sequences, less than 20% of them with a count of one. The leading ten clones occupy under 30% of the sample.

In this sample, this clonotype turned up many times. The antigen it binds to is not known. Base qualities were left out, and no much larger clone turns up one base away. This sample also appeared in a second study, on T cells in Graves' hyperthyroidism and ophthalmopathy. The second publication reports: A patient counted as having stable Graves' hyperthyroidism if no progression to ophthalmopathy occurred over 18 months of follow-up. Hyperthyroidism patients were aged 18 to 65 years and newly diagnosed, with disease duration of less than 2 months. The study excluded patients with uncontrolled infections, other autoimmune diseases, pregnancy or lactation. Diagnoses were established on the basis of clinical symptoms, serum thyroxine and TRAb, thyroid ultrasound, and orbital computed tomography. For the first round of RT-PCR on the TCR CDR3, the HTBI primer set was used together with the Qiagen OneStep RT-PCR kit. Most expanded thyroid clonotypes (frequency above 0.001) were also detected in blood, suggesting blood repertoires may reflect thyroid immune responses. A model built on a 13 V-J signature distinguished ophthalmopathy from stable hyperthyroidism, reaching roughly 88% sensitivity and under 84% specificity in cross-validation and 80%/75% in testing. In validation, progression to ophthalmopathy was predicted by the model with roughly 69% sensitivity and roughly 76% specificity, a median of about 6.8 months before onset. A discovery cohort of approximately 97 patients, about 43 with Graves' ophthalmopathy and 55 to 65 with stable Graves' hyperthyroidism, was used to find distinguishing TCR V-J signatures. An independent validation cohort of around 19 hyperthyroidism patients and more than 15 patients who later progressed to ophthalmopathy tested prospective prediction of ophthalmopathy. The roughly 99 discovery patients were divided at random into training and test sets in a 7:3 ratio. The study also compared thyroid tissue and blood T-cell repertoires from more than 5 Graves' hyperthyroidism patients. Following sampling, methimazole starting at 30 mg daily was given to hyperthyroidism patients, and high-dose intravenous methylprednisolone was given to ophthalmopathy patients. The libraries were constructed in a second round of multiplex PCR and then size-selected and purified. Sequencing of the libraries was done on an Illumina HiSeq2000 using paired-end 100 bp reads. SOAPnuke was used to process the raw data, removing reads that contained adapters or uncalled bases, had a mean Phred below 15, or lacked an exact match to the constant primer or identifier. COPE v1.2.5 was used to merge the high-quality paired reads, and each unique nucleotide sequence was defined as a clonotype. Clonotypes were aligned to IMGT TRBV, TRBD and TRBJ reference segments using MiTCR v1.1. Analysis was restricted to V-J combinations with a frequency above 0.0001, which covered roughly 99% of repertoires. The TCS score was defined as F50 (clonal expansion) divided by E x V (chaos), with BLOSUM62-based TCRdist calculated between CDR3 peptides within each V-J. Welch's t-statistics and random forest reduced roughly 530 V-J features to under 15, which were used in a naive Bayes classifier (R e1071). Sample size was not statistically predetermined, and blinding of investigators to group allocation was not performed. TCR Vbeta CDR3 sequencing of 120 to 150 peripheral blood samples (about 45 ophthalmopathy, roughly 72 hyperthyroidism and some 17 progressor patients) is reported in the paper.

Sample: peripheral blood mononuclear cells (PBMCs), taken at new diagnosis, from a patient treated with antithyroid drugs. The origin of this receptor is a woman under 30 with Graves disease. Donor details come from another sample of the same person, matched by shared clones. The chain employs TRBV29-1 and TRBJ2-1, and TRBD2 aligns with 13 junction nucleotides. The CDR3 corresponds to CSAGLAGPYNEQFF. At the DNA level, the sequence is TGCAGCGCGGGACTAGCGGGACCTTACAATGAGCAGTTCTTC.